The clone carrying this T cell receptor beta chain was detected a few times. As yet, its antigen is unknown. Among all donors, each was a healthy Caucasian. The sample belongs to a study of identical twins. TCRdb analysed the 5' RACE reads with MiXCR anew, one entry per CDR3 protein. There are hundreds of thousands of distinct CDR3 sequences in the sample; 8.6% occur only once, and around 0.98% lies in the top ten. Study outcomes and limitations: Models underestimated how often monozygotic twins shared out-of-frame TCR alpha. Cord blood beta clonotypes present at high abundance carried fewer insertions; no such pattern appeared in memory repertoires. Some out-of-frame alpha sequences were shared by twins, and these showed excess low generation probability.

The data also belong to a second study, concerning yellow fever vaccine responses in identical twins.

The origin of this receptor is a woman aged 18-35 years in good health. Sequenced sample: PBMCs.

CDR3 region: CASSLLFPTNEQYF. The DNA of the CDR3 is TGTGCCAGCAGTTTGCTCTTTCCTACTAACGAGCAGTACTTC. The chain recombines TRBV28 with TRBJ2-7; the D is unclear. Trimming removed 3 bases at V and 5 bases at J, with 14 bases between. The CDR3 is made up of 14 amino acids. Germline V gene sequence: CDR1 MDHEN, CDR2 SYDVKM. Combining the CDR3 with reference TRBV28 and TRBJ2-7 gives the whole variable domain DVKVTQSSRYLVKRTGEKVFLECVQDMDHENMFWYRQDPGLGLRLIYFSYDVKMKEKGDIPEGYSVSREKKERFSLILESASTNQTSMYLCASSLLFPTNEQYFGPGTRLTVT.